Below are 29 T cell receptor beta chains sequenced from a single sample in a study of metastatic and nonmetastatic thyroid tumors. All patients reached thyroid surgery having received no treatment beforehand. Via MiXCR, TCRdb re-called the PCR reads. The sample includes 30,000 to 40,000 clones, 15% to 20% of them seen just once. Sequences were obtained from blood. The origin of the receptors is a male donor with papillary thyroid cancer or a benign thyroid nodule (not recorded which). Some clones in this sample may be carry-over from other donors' samples.

This clone was found many times. The chain uses TRBV4-1 and TRBJ2-2; 10 nucleotides align to TRBD1. Per germline, CDR1 MGHRA and CDR2 YSYEKL. With 2 bases clipped from V and 2 bases from J, the junction kept 8 bases outside the gene matches. This CDR3 has 18 amino acids. CDR3 sequence (DNA): TGCGCCAGCAGCCAAAATAGGGGGACAGGGGCAAACACCGGGGAGCTGTTTTTT. Translation gives CASSQNRGTGANTGELFF.

This chain joins TRBV12-3 or TRBV12-4 and TRBJ2-2; TRBD2 might be the D (6 bases). The CDR3 is made up of 15 amino acids. The germline V and J ends were trimmed by 2 bases and 4 bases, with 11 bases remaining between them. The chain's CDR3 is CASSLPQGGTGELFF. The DNA for the CDR3 is TGTGCCAGCAGTTTACCGCAGGGAGGCACCGGGGAGCTGTTTTTT.

This clone came up many times. The CDR3 sequence: CASTSGGPGADTQYF. The CDR3 DNA reads TGTGCCAGCACTAGCGGGGGGCCTGGGGCAGATACGCAGTATTTT. The J gene is TRBJ2-3, the V gene TRBV6-2 or TRBV6-3, with 11 bases fitting TRBD2. Germline CDR1 is MNHEY and CDR2 is SVGEGT. J was trimmed by 4 bases and V by 7 bases; bases with no gene match: 7. The CDR3 is 15 residues long.

The chain links TRBV19 to TRBJ2-3; perhaps TRBD1 as D (5 bases). Germline V CDR1 and CDR2: LNHDA, SQIVND (reference sequence). Trimming cost V 6 bases and J 1 base, with 11 bases left between them. The CDR3 has 14 amino acids. This CDR3 is CASRTGHGTDTQYF. The CDR3 DNA reads as TGTGCCAGTAGGACCGGACACGGCACAGATACGCAGTATTTT.

This chain uses TRBV11-1 with TRBJ1-1; 11 nucleotides match TRBD1. Per the germline V gene, CDR1 is SGHAT and CDR2 is FQDESV (reference sequence). CDR3 length equals 17 residues. The V segment lost 1 base and the J segment 3 bases; nucleotides outside the gene matches: 7. The CDR3 bases are TGTGCCAGCAGCTTAGAAGGACAGGGGGCGTATGACACTGAAGCTTTCTTT. Amino acid sequence: CASSLEGQGAYDTEAFF.

This clone is judged medium-sized. The V gene is TRBV6-5, the J gene TRBJ2-1; TRBD2 aligns across 11 bases. This CDR3 comprises 15 residues. J was trimmed by 9 bases and V by 2 bases; bases with no gene match: 6. CDR1 MNHEY and CDR2 SVGAGI come from the germline V gene. The CDR3 spells CASSYAFTSGSEQFF. CDR3 in DNA: TGTGCCAGCAGTTACGCGTTTACTAGCGGGAGTGAGCAGTTCTTC.

In its sample, this clone was seen many times. The gene calls are TRBV18 and TRBJ1-1; D is possibly TRBD1 (6 bases). There are 14 residues in the CDR3. The V and J ends lost 4 bases and 1 base respectively, with 10 bases between them. Germline values: CDR1 KGHSH, CDR2 LQKENI. CDR3 nucleotides: TGTGCCAGCTCACTAGGACAGCCGAACACTGAAGCTTTCTTT. Its protein is CASSLGQPNTEAFF.

This clone was recorded at least ten times. This sample includes further DNA sequences coding for the same CDR3. The chain uses TRBV13 and TRBJ2-2; D is unclear. CDR1 is PRHDT, CDR2 FYEKMQ, per germline (reference sequence). V dropped 2 bases and J dropped 5 bases, with 0 bases sitting between them. The CDR3 is 11 residues long. CDR3 loop: CASSLTGELFF. DNA of the CDR3: TGTGCCAGCAGCTTAACCGGGGAGCTGTTTTTT. The full variable domain, rest sourced from reference TRBV13 and TRBJ2-2, is AAGVIQSPRHLIKEKRETATLKCYPIPRHDTVYWYQQGPGQDPQFLISFYEKMQSDKGSIPDRFSAQQFSDYHSELNMSSLELGDSALYFCASSLTGELFFGEGSRLTVL.

The chain has TRBV19 and TRBJ2-1, with D unresolved. There are 15 residues in the CDR3. Germline V gene lookup returns CDR1 LNHDA and CDR2 SQIVND (reference sequence). V was pared by 3 bases and J by 5 bases, with 14 bases between. As DNA, the CDR3 is TGTGCCAGTAGTATCGACTTATCGACCGACAATGAGCAGTTCTTC. Amino acid sequence: CASSIDLSTDNEQFF. The whole variable domain, filled in from reference TRBV19 and TRBJ2-1, reads DGGITQSPKYLFRKEGQNVTLSCEQNLNHDAMYWYRQDPGQGLRLIYYSQIVNDFQKGDIAEGYSVSREKKESFPLTVTSAQKNPTAFYLCASSIDLSTDNEQFFGPGTRLTVL.

This clone was detected once. The chain recombines TRBV5-1 with TRBJ2-1; 8 bases map to TRBD1. The CDR3 is 16 residues long. Per germline, CDR1 SGHRS and CDR2 YFSETQ. V lost 4 bases and J lost 2; bases outside the gene matches: 8. Here the CDR3 DNA reads TGCGCCAGCAGCCCTCGGCGGGACAGGCCCTACAATGAGCAGTTCTTC. It translates to CASSPRRDRPYNEQFF. The full variable domain, completed using reference TRBV5-1 and TRBJ2-1, is KAGVTQTPRYLIKTRGQQVTLSCSPISGHRSVSWYQQTPGQGLQFLFEYFSETQRNKGNFPGRFSGRQFSNSRSEMNVSTLELGDSALYLCASSPRRDRPYNEQFFGPGTRLTVL.

This chain joins TRBV5-1 and TRBJ1-3; D is unclear. Germline-derived CDR1 and CDR2 are SGHRS and YFSETQ. V lost 3 bases and J 10 bases, leaving 8 bases between the germline ends. The CDR3 contains 11 residues. CDR3 sequence: CASSSSGTIYF. In DNA, the CDR3 is TGCGCCAGCAGCTCCAGTGGTACCATATATTTT. Looking up the rest from reference TRBV5-1 and TRBJ1-3 gives the full variable domain: KAGVTQTPRYLIKTRGQQVTLSCSPISGHRSVSWYQQTPGQGLQFLFEYFSETQRNKGNFPGRFSGRQFSNSRSEMNVSTLELGDSALYLCASSSSGTIYFGEGSWLTVV.

The rearrangement joins TRBV14 to TRBJ2-3, with D unresolved. The CDR3 has 16 residues. The germline V gene encodes CDR1 SGHDN and CDR2 FVKESK. The ends were cut back, 5 bases at V and 1 base at J, with 16 bases in the middle. The CDR3 region has the DNA TGTGCCAGCAGCTTAAGTTGGGTGGCGGGCACAGATACGCAGTATTTT. It is translated as CASSLSWVAGTDTQYF. The full variable domain, in which reference TRBV14 and TRBJ2-3 provide the parts outside the CDR3, is EAGVTQFPSHSVIEKGQTVTLRCDPISGHDNLYWYRRVMGKEIKFLLHFVKESKQDESGMPNNRFLAERTGGTYSTLKVQPAELEDSGVYFCASSLSWVAGTDTQYFGPGTRLTVL.

At least ten counts were recorded for this clone. The chain joins TRBV3-1 to TRBJ1-3; no reliable D call. The CDR3 covers 14 residues. The germline CDR1 and CDR2 sequences are LGHDT and YNNKEL (reference sequence). With 4 bases removed from V and 0 bases from J, the gap between germline ends came to 7 bases. The CDR3 protein is CASSPQSSGNTIYF. In nucleotides, the CDR3 is TGTGCCAGCAGCCCTCAAAGCTCTGGAAACACCATATATTTT.

Comment on this clone: This could be a read error, since a much larger clone is one nucleotide away. The genes are TRBV7-3 and TRBJ2-5; D unclear. Germline V lookup: CDR1 SGHTA, CDR2 FQGTGA. V shed 2 bases and J shed 3 bases, with 7 bases lying between them. CDR3 length: 13 residues. The chain's CDR3 is CASSLYGKETQYF. The CDR3 DNA sequence: TGTGCCAGCAGCTTATATGGGAAAGAGACCCAGTACTTC. Filled out from reference TRBV7-3 and TRBJ2-5, the complete variable domain reads GAGVSQTPSNKVTEKGKYVELRCDPISGHTALYWYRQSLGQGPEFLIYFQGTGAADDSGLPNDRFFAVRPEGSVSTLKIQRTERGDSAVYLCASSLYGKETQYFGPGTRLLVL.

The V call is TRBV20-1, the J call TRBJ2-1; 9 bases match TRBD2. V lost 1 base and J lost 6; bases outside the gene matches: 7. This CDR3 has 15 residues. Per the germline V gene, CDR1 is DFQATT and CDR2 is SNEGSKA (reference sequence). The CDR3 loop reads CSARVWGGRANEQFF. DNA of the CDR3: TGCAGTGCTAGAGTCTGGGGCGGGAGGGCCAATGAGCAGTTCTTC.

Only a few counts were recorded for this clone. The rearrangement uses TRBV5-1 and TRBJ1-1, with D hard to call. Germline values: CDR1 SGHRS, CDR2 YFSETQ. Deletions cut 4 bases from V and 4 bases from J, with 11 bases between. There are 13 residues in the CDR3. The CDR3 bases are TGCGCCAGCAGCATTTCGTATGGCACTGAAGCTTTCTTT. Amino acid sequence: CASSISYGTEAFF.

Points on this clone: A junction end diverges from the germline sequence, so it may reflect a read error. The sample holds other DNA sequences that translate to the same CDR3. The chain joins TRBV6-4 to TRBJ2-2; D possibly uses TRBD1 or TRBD2 (6 bases each). Germline V gene sequence: CDR1 MRHNA, CDR2 SNTAGT. The CDR3 consists of 17 residues. The CDR3 reads CASSDGGLGTGTGELFF. CDR3 in DNA: TGTGCCAGCAGTGACGGGGGGCTAGGGACTGGCACCGGGGAGCTGTTCTTT.

This chain uses TRBV11-2 with TRBJ2-7, with 15 bases aligning to TRBD2. The CDR3 sequence is 15 residues long. The V gene's germline CDR1 is SGHAT and CDR2 FQNNGV. Trimming took 5 bases from V and 4 from J; bases not matched to a gene: 3. CDR3 protein: CASSGGLAGGYEQYF. CDR3 sequence (DNA): TGTGCCAGCAGCGGTGGACTAGCGGGAGGGTACGAGCAGTACTTC.

The rearrangement uses TRBV20-1 and TRBJ2-4; TRBD1 aligns across 12 bases. This CDR3 region has 14 residues. CDR1 and CDR2 (germline): DFQATT, SNEGSKA (reference sequence). V was clipped by 6 bases and J by 6 bases; unmatched bases: 6. CDR3 region: CSAKGTGGRNIQYF. CDR3 coding DNA: TGCAGTGCCAAAGGGACAGGGGGCCGAAACATTCAGTACTTC.

This clone has at least ten counts. V usage is TRBV7-9 and J usage is TRBJ1-3; D is unclear. Trimming took off 3 bases at V and 0 bases at J, with 9 bases between the two ends. The germline V gene has CDR1 SEHNR and CDR2 FQNEAQ (reference sequence). The CDR3 extends over 15 amino acids. The CDR3 region has the DNA TGTGCCAGCAGCTTCAGGTGGAGCTCTGGAAACACCATATATTTT. This translates into CASSFRWSSGNTIYF.

The chain is built from TRBV10-1 and TRBJ2-3; D is possibly TRBD1 or TRBD2 (6 bases each). The CDR3 runs to 13 residues. Germline lookup yields CDR1 WNHNN and CDR2 SYGVQD (reference sequence). V gave up 7 bases and J gave up 3 bases, with 11 bases separating them. The CDR3 loop is CASNEGGTDTQYF. In DNA form, the CDR3 reads TGCGCCAGCAACGAGGGGGGTACAGATACGCAGTATTTT.

The chain recombines TRBV9 with TRBJ2-1; 8 bases agree with TRBD1. Germline V CDR1 and CDR2: SGDLS, YYNGEE. V shed 5 bases, J shed 4 bases, and the junction held 8 bases outside the gene matches. The CDR3 runs 15 residues. This CDR3 reads CASSLTWTGYNEQFF. CDR3 nucleotides: TGTGCCAGCAGTCTCACCTGGACAGGGTACAATGAGCAGTTCTTC. The variable domain in full, completed from reference TRBV9 and TRBJ2-1, reads DSGVTQTPKHLITATGQRVTLRCSPRSGDLSVYWYQQSLDQGLQFLIQYYNGEERAKGNILERFSAQQFPDLHSELNLSSLELGDSALYFCASSLTWTGYNEQFFGPGTRLTVL.

There are many counts of this clone. This chain connects TRBV13 to TRBJ2-5; D remains unclear. V shed 2 bases and J shed 6 bases, with 13 bases lying between them. The germline V gene has CDR1 PRHDT and CDR2 FYEKMQ (reference sequence). This CDR3 is 14 amino acids long. CDR3 in amino acids: CASSLRPGVQTQYF. The CDR3 nucleotides read TGTGCCAGCAGCTTACGGCCGGGCGTCCAGACCCAGTACTTC.

This clone has only a few counts. One end of the junction varies from germline; a read error may be responsible. This sequence joins TRBV12-3 or TRBV12-4 and TRBJ2-2; D is perhaps TRBD1 or TRBD2 (5 bases each). This CDR3 has 15 amino acids. As DNA, the CDR3 is TGTGCCAGCAGTTTAGAGCCAGGGTACACCGGGGAGCTGTTTTTC. Protein sequence: CASSLEPGYTGELFF.

This clone was picked up a small number of times. At one of its ends the junction is not consistent with the germline gene, which may arise from a read error. The V gene is TRBV6-2 or TRBV6-3, the J gene TRBJ1-4; possibly TRBD1 for D (5 bases). The CDR3 extends over 14 amino acids. Germline lookup yields CDR1 MNHEY and CDR2 SVGEGT. The CDR3 DNA is TGTGCCAGCAGTACCGGGGCAGGCAATGAAATACTGTTTTTT. As protein: CASSTGAGNEILFF.

In its sample, this clone was seen once. At one of its ends the junction is not consistent with the germline gene, which may arise from a read error. For the CDR3, the DNA is TGCAGTGCTTCCACGGCGGGAAATCAGCCCAAGCATTTT. Translated, it gives CSASTAGNQPKHF. This sequence joins TRBV20-1 and TRBJ1-5; no reliable D call. Germline V lookup: CDR1 DFQATT, CDR2 SNEGSKA (reference sequence). There are 13 residues in the CDR3.

The CDR3 reads CASSSKRSGELFF. The CDR3 coding sequence is TGTGCCAGCAGCTCCAAGAGGTCCGGGGAGCTGTTTTTT. V is TRBV7-9 and J is TRBJ2-2, with no clear D. Germline V gene sequence: CDR1 SEHNR, CDR2 FQNEAQ (reference sequence). The V end was cut by 4 bases, the J end by 6 bases, with 9 bases between. There are 13 residues in the CDR3. The entire variable domain, with the rest obtained from reference TRBV7-9 and TRBJ2-2, is as follows: DTGVSQNPRHKITKRGQNVTFRCDPISEHNRLYWYRQTLGQGPEFLTYFQNEAQLEKSRLLSDRFSAERPKGSFSTLEIQRTEQGDSAMYLCASSSKRSGELFFGEGSRLTVL.

This clone was detected ten times or more. This rearrangement joins TRBV5-8 to TRBJ1-5; D is ambiguous. Trimming left V 3 bases short and J 5 bases short, with 15 bases between. This CDR3 comprises 15 residues. Germline V gene lookup returns CDR1 SGHTS and CDR2 YDEGEE. The CDR3: CASSSSGSIYQPQHF. The CDR3 DNA follows: TGTGCCAGCAGCTCCTCGGGAAGCATATATCAGCCCCAGCATTTT.

Turning to this clone: A much larger clonotype is one base distant, so this may be a read error. This chain connects TRBV12-3 or TRBV12-4 to TRBJ2-3; D perhaps matches TRBD1 (7 bases). The CDR3 covers 16 residues. CDR3 sequence reads: CASSLGGDSIPDRQYF. The CDR3 bases are TGTGCCAGCAGTTTAGGCGGGGACAGCATACCAGATAGGCAGTATTTT.